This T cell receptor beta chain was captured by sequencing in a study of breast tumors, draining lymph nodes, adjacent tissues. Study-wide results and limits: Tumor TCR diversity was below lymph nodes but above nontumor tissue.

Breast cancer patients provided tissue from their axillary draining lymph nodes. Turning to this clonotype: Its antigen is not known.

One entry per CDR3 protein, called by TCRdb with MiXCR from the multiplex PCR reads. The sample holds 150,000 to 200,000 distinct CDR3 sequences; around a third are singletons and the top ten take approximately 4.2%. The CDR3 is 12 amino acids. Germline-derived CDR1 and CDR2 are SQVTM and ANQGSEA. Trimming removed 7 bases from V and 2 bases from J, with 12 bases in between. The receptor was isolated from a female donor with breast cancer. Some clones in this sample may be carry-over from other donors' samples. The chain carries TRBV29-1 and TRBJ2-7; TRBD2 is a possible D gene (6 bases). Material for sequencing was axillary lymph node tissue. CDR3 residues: CSAHGGAYEQYF. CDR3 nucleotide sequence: TGCAGCGCCCACGGGGGTGCCTACGAGCAGTACTTC.